This T cell receptor (beta chain) was retrieved from a study of CD8 T cells in ankylosing spondylitis. Study observations and caveats: Disease-linked clones had a CD8+ phenotype and relatively low frequency in peripheral blood.

The CDR3 is 14 amino acids. Germline V gives CDR1 SGDLS, CDR2 YYNGEE. Trimming removed 4 bases at V and 7 bases at J, with 17 bases between. TCRdb re-analysed the 5' RACE reads in MiXCR, keeping a single row per CDR3 protein. The sample consists of some 39,000 distinct CDR3 sequences, approximately 11% of them appearing once. Sample share makes this clonotype medium-sized. Its antigen remains unidentified. The sequence came from a male donor with ankylosing spondylitis. Sequenced material: synovial fluid, either unsorted or a sorted T cell fraction (not recorded which). J is TRBJ2-5 and V is TRBV9; D unresolved. The CDR3 is CASSPGNDRMTQYF. CDR3 DNA sequence: TGTGCCAGCAGCCCCGGCAACGATAGAATGACCCAGTACTTC. Using reference TRBV9 and TRBJ2-5 for the parts outside the CDR3, the full variable domain is DSGVTQTPKHLITATGQRVTLRCSPRSGDLSVYWYQQSLDQGLQFLIQYYNGEERAKGNILERFSAQQFPDLHSELNLSSLELGDSALYFCASSPGNDRMTQYFGPGTRLLVL.